This T cell receptor beta chain was found in a study of T cell changes during pregnancy in multiple sclerosis. Method: immunoSEQ multiplex PCR; TCRdb's copy keeps in-frame clones and lacks some. The data show more than 35,000 clones, with about 89% seen just once and over 0.4% held by the top ten. The material was CD4+ T cells from peripheral blood mononuclear cells, obtained in the third trimester of pregnancy. The clonotype originates from a female donor in good health, enrolled as a control in a pregnancy study.

The chain's CDR3 is CASSAGTRFSGANVLTF. The CDR3 coding sequence is TGTGCCAGCAGCGCGGGGACCCGGTTCTCTGGGGCCAACGTCCTGACTTTC. The J gene is TRBJ2-6, the V gene TRBV7-2; TRBD2 might be the D (6 bases). The CDR3 is 17 residues long. The germline V gene has CDR1 SGHTA and CDR2 FQGNSA. Trimming shortened V by 5 bases and J by 0 bases, and 14 bases separated the two germline ends.